This TCR beta chain was recovered during a study of T cells after yellow fever vaccination. Findings and limits, study-wide: Reappearing after the booster were most of the clones from primary vaccination (less than 98% CD4, 88% CD8).

This clonotype was seen only a few times. The antigen is not known. The V gene lost 6 bases and the J gene lost 1 base, with 16 bases spanning the gap. From germline, CDR1 is SGHRS and CDR2 YFSETQ. The CDR3 extends over 15 amino acids. TCRdb re-called the 5' RACE reads through MiXCR, storing one row per CDR3 protein. This repertoire shows some 150,000 distinct CDR3 sequences, 9.5% to 12% found once; its top ten account for less than 40%. The TCR was taken from a young man who received the YFV17D yellow fever vaccine. Sample: CD8+ T cells sorted from PBMCs, taken 15 days after the yellow fever booster vaccination. The chain recombines TRBV5-1 with TRBJ1-1; D perhaps matches TRBD1 (6 bases). Here the CDR3 DNA reads TGCGCCAGCACTCTGGGGGCCAGGGAGAACACTGAAGCTTTCTTT. This gives the protein CASTLGARENTEAFF.